The 10 T cell receptor beta chains below all came from one sample that was sequenced in a study of blood T cell repertoires in COVID-19. The method was immunoSEQ multiplex PCR; TCRdb's version includes in-frame clones alone and lacks a portion of them. The sample holds about 220,000 clones, approximately 84% seen once. Sequenced input: peripheral blood. Every receptor here comes from a woman in her thirties who had recovered from COVID-19.

This clone was detected only a few times. The chain has TRBV10-3 and TRBJ1-5; D is undetermined. Germline V CDR1 and CDR2: ENHRY, SYGVKD. The CDR3 covers 17 residues. V was shortened by 3 bases and J by 1 base, with 16 bases between the two germline ends. The CDR3 here is CAISDLWVAESNQPQHF. CDR3 DNA sequence: TGTGCCATCAGTGACCTCTGGGTTGCGGAAAGCAATCAGCCCCAGCATTTT.

The chain has TRBV2 and TRBJ2-5, with 8 bases aligning to TRBD2. The germline CDR1 and CDR2 sequences are SNHLY and FYNNEI. The CDR3 loop spans 14 amino acids. With V trimmed by 7 bases and J by 0 bases, 4 bases remained unmatched. CDR3 in amino acids: CASKERGNQETQYF. CDR3 bases: TGTGCCAGCAAAGAGCGGGGGAACCAAGAGACCCAGTACTTC.

The chain combines TRBV4-2 with TRBJ2-1; D might be TRBD1 (5 bases). The germline gives CDR1 LGHNA, CDR2 YNFKEQ. The V end lost 1 base, the J end lost 4 bases, and 8 bases lay between the germline ends. This CDR3 comprises 14 residues. DNA for the CDR3: TGTGCCAGCAGCCAAGTTCAGGGTTACAATGAGCAGTTCTTC. It yields the protein CASSQVQGYNEQFF.

This sequence joins TRBV7-8 and TRBJ2-5; tentative D call: TRBD2 (6 bases). CDR3 size: 13 residues. Trimming pared 5 bases from V and 5 bases from J, leaving 12 bases between. Germline-derived CDR1 and CDR2 are SGHVS and FQNEAQ. The CDR3 here is CASSVGGGETQYF. In DNA form, the CDR3 reads TGTGCCAGCAGCGTGGGGGGTGGGGAGACCCAGTACTTC.

The V call is TRBV15, the J call TRBJ2-7; D perhaps matches TRBD1 (6 bases). The germline V gene encodes CDR1 LNHNV and CDR2 YYDKDF (reference sequence). The V and J ends lost 3 bases and 2 bases respectively, with 17 bases between them. This CDR3 is built from 16 residues. The CDR3 sequence is CATSSSPGDGAYEQYF. The DNA of the CDR3 is TGTGCCACCAGCAGTTCCCCAGGGGACGGGGCCTACGAGCAGTACTTC.

This clone was seen more than once but under ten times. This chain uses TRBV27 with TRBJ1-1; possible D gene TRBD1, 6 bases. Per germline, CDR1 MNHEY and CDR2 SMNVEV (reference sequence). The CDR3 sequence is 14 residues long. V lost 2 bases and J 3 bases, leaving 10 bases between the germline ends. CDR3 in amino acids: CASSLQGKDTEAFF. CDR3 in DNA: TGTGCCAGCAGTTTACAGGGGAAGGACACTGAAGCTTTCTTT.

In its sample, this clone was seen once. The chain employs TRBV19 and TRBJ1-5; 9 positions match TRBD1. Germline assignment: CDR1 LNHDA and CDR2 SQIVND (reference sequence). The CDR3 is 16 amino acids. V was clipped by 1 base and J by 7 bases; unmatched bases: 8. The CDR3 nucleotides read TGTGCCAGTAGTATAGGGGACAGGGAGGACTGGCAGCCCCAGCATTTT. Its translation is CASSIGDREDWQPQHF.

The gene calls are TRBV28 and TRBJ1-5, with D unclear. The V gene lost 8 bases and the J gene lost 2 bases, with 10 bases spanning the gap. The CDR3 covers 13 residues. Germline V CDR1 and CDR2: MDHEN, SYDVKM. CDR3 protein: CASGGLGNQPQHF. The CDR3 coding sequence is TGTGCCAGCGGCGGGTTGGGCAATCAGCCCCAGCATTTT.

For the CDR3, the DNA is TGTGCCAGCAGTAGGGGACAGGCAGTATACAATGAGCAGTTCTTC. This codes for CASSRGQAVYNEQFF. The V gene is TRBV6-4, the J gene TRBJ2-1; 8 positions agree with TRBD1. The CDR3 is 15 amino acids. Unmatched junction bases numbered 7, after V lost 5 bases and J lost 4 bases. From germline, CDR1 is MRHNA and CDR2 SNTAGT.

The CDR3 reads CASSLGGLGPRGTGELFF. The DNA for the CDR3 is TGTGCCAGCAGCTTGGGAGGGCTGGGACCCCGGGGGACCGGGGAGCTGTTTTTT. V usage is TRBV5-6 and J usage is TRBJ2-2; perhaps TRBD2 as D (6 bases). The V end lost 0 bases, the J end lost 5 bases, and 20 bases lay between the germline ends. The CDR3 loop spans 18 amino acids. In germline, CDR1 is SGHDT, CDR2 YYEEEE.